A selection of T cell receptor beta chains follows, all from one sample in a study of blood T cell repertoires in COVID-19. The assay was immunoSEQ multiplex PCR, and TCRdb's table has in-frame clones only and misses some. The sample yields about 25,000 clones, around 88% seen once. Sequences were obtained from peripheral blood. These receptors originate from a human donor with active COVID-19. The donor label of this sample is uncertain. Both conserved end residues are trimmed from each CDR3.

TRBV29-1 SAPSDSYNEQF
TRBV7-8 ASSLGLLYEQY
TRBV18 ASSPPGRDYGYT
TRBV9 ASSVAGGLAGGSDEQY
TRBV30 AWRKRGLAADTQY
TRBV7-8 ASSSRQTGNTEAF
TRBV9 ASGPGGYEQY
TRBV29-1 AGVRNEQF
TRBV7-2 ASSLQATSTDTQY
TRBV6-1 ASSEAPGSADRQF
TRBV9 ASSVSRGGYEQY
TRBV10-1 ASSESGQGGMYQPQH
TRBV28 ASSFSVRQALKETQY
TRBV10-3 ATSDFSGPSTDTQY
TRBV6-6 ASSYRDLGNTEAF
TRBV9 ASGQGLSTEAF
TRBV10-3 AIRTGSNSYEQY
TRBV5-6 ASSEGQGANQPQH
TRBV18 ASSSDGTGGANVLT
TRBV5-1 ASSGTGSGNTIY
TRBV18 ASSPRPGQEGGELF
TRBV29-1 SAGSGRAREQY
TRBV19 ASSQLAGGRDNEQF
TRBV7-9 ASSLYNGYEQY
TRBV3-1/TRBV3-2 ASSRLNTADTQY
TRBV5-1 ASSLGHRESEQY
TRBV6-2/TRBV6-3 ASSYLGGSYEQY
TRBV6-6 ASSPRTESSGANVLT
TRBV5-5 ASSLVRGDEQY
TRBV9 ASSADRAQGAEETQY
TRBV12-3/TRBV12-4 ASSFGTDTQY
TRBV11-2 ASSLAVGETGELF